The subject of this entry is one TCR beta chain. The table came from immunoSEQ multiplex PCR; TCRdb's copy has only in-frame clones and leaves some out. The table records approximately 170,000 clones, just over 90% of them present only once. This sample stems from a study of control samples from healthy donors and cancer patients. The TCR sequence derives from a man aged 25-45 years in good health. The sample consisted of blood.

Written as DNA, the CDR3 is TGCGCCAGCAGGGTCACCGGGGAGCTGTTTTTT. Translating gives CASRVTGELFF. The chain recombines TRBV10-2 with TRBJ2-2; D ambiguous. The CDR3 runs to 11 residues. Germline V lookup: CDR1 WSHSY, CDR2 SAAADI. The V end was cut by 6 bases, the J end by 4 bases, with 3 bases between.